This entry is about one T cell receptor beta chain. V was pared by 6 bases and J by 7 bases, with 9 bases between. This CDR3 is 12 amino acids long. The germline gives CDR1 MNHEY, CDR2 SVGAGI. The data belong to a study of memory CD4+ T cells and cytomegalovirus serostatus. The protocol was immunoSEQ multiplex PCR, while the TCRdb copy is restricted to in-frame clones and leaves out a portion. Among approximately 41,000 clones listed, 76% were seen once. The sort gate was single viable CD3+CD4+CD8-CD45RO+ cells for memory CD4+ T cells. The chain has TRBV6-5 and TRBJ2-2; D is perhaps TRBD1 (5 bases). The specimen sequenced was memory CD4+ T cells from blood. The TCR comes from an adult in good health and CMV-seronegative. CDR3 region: CASSLRGGELFF. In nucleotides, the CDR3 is TGTGCCAGCAGCCTTAGGGGCGGGGAGCTGTTTTTT.